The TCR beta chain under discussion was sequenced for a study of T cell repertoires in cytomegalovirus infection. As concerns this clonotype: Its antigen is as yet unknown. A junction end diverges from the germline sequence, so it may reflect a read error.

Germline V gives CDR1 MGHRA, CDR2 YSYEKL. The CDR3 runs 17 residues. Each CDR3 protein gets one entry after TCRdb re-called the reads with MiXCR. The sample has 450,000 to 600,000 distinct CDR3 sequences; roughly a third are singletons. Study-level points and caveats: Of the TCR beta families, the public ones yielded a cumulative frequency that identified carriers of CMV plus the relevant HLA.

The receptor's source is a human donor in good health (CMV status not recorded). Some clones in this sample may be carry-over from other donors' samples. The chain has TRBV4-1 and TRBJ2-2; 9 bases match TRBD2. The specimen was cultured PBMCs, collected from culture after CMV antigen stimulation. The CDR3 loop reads CASSQDTLAGSIGELFF. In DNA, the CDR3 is TGTGCCAGCAGCCAAGATACCCTAGCGGGATCGATCGGGGAGCTGTTTTTT.